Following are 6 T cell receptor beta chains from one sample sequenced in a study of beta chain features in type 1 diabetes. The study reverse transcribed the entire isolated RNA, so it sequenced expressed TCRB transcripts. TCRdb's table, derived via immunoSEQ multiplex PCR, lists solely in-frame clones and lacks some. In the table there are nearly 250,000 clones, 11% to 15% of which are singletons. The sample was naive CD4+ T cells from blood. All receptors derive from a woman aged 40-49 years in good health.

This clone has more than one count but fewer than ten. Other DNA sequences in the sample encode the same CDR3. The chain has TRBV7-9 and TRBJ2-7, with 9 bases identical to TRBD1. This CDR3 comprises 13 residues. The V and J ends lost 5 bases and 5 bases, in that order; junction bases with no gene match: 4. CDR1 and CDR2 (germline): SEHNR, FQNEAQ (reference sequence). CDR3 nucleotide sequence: TGTGCCAGCAGCCCTCGGGACAGGGACGAGCAGTACTTC. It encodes CASSPRDRDEQYF.

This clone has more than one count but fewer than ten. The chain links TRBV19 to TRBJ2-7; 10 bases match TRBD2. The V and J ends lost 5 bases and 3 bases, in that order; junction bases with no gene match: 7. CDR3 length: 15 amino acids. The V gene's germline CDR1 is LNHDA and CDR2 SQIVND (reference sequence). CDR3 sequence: CASSRPGTSDYEQYF. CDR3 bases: TGTGCCAGTAGTCGTCCCGGGACTAGCGACTACGAGCAGTACTTC.

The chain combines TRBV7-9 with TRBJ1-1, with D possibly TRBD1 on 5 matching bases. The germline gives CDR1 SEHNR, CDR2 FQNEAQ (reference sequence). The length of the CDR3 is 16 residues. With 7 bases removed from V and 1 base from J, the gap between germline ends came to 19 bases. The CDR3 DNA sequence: TGTGCCAGCACCCGACTGAACCCAGGGCCGAACACTGAAGCTTTCTTT. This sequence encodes CASTRLNPGPNTEAFF.

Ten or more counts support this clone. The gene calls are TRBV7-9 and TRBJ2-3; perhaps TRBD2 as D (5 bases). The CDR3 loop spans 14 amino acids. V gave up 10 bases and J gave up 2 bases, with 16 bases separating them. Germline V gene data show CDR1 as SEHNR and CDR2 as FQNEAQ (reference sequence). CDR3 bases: TGTGCCACCCCCGGTCGGCTAGCCACAGATACGCAGTATTTT. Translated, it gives CATPGRLATDTQYF. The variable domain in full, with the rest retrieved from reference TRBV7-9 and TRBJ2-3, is DTGVSQNPRHKITKRGQNVTFRCDPISEHNRLYWYRQTLGQGPEFLTYFQNEAQLEKSRLLSDRFSAERPKGSFSTLEIQRTEQGDSAMYLCATPGRLATDTQYFGPGTRLTVL.

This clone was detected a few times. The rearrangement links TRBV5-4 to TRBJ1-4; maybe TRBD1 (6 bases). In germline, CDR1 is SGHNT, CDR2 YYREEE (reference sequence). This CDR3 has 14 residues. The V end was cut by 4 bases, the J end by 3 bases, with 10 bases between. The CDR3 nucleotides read TGTGCCAGCAGCCCGGACAGCCCTAATGAAAAACTGTTTTTT. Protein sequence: CASSPDSPNEKLFF.

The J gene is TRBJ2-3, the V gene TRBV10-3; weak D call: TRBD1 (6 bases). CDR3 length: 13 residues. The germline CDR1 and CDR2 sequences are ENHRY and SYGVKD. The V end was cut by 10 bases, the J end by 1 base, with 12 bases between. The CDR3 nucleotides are TGTGCCAACAGGGTCAGTGGCACAGATACGCAGTATTTT. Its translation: CANRVSGTDTQYF.